The entry below describes one TCR beta chain. Its antigen is currently unknown. The data were produced by immunoSEQ multiplex PCR, yet TCRdb's version contains in-frame clones alone and is incomplete. Among 130,000 or so clones listed, about 90% were seen once. This sample was included in a study of graft-versus-host responses after intestinal transplantation. The CDR3 contains 16 residues. The germline CDR1 and CDR2 sequences are SGHTA and FQGNSA. Between the trimmed V and J ends, which lost 4 bases and 0 bases, there was a span of 13 bases. Sequences were derived from unstimulated CD4+ T cells sorted from spleen or lymph node cells, sampled before intestinal transplant. This receptor was obtained from a human donor who received an intestinal transplant. The genes are TRBV7-2 and TRBJ2-1; D may match TRBD1 or TRBD2 (5 bases each). CDR3 residues: CASSYGTQFSYNEQFF. The CDR3 nucleotides read TGTGCCAGCAGCTACGGGACGCAGTTCTCCTACAATGAGCAGTTCTTC. Full variable domain (missing parts from reference TRBV7-2 and TRBJ2-1): GAGVSQSPSNKVTEKGKDVELRCDPISGHTALYWYRQSLGQGLEFLIYFQGNSAPDKSGLPSDRFSAERTGGSVSTLTIQRTQQEDSAVYLCASSYGTQFSYNEQFFGPGTRLTVL.